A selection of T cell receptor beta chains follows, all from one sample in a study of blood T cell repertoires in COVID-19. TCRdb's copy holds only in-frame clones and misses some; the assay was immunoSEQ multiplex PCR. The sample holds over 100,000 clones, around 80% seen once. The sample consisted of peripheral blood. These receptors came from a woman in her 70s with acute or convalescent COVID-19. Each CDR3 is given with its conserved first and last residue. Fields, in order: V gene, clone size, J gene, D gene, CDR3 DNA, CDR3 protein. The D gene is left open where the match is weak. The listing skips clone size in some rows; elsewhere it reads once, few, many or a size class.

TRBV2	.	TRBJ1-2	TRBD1	TGTGCCAGCAGTGAACAGGGGGCGACCTATGGCTACACCTTC	CASSEQGATYGYTF
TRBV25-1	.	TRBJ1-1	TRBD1	TGTGCCAGCACCCGAACCTTGACAGGGGGTGACACTGAAGCTTTCTTT	CASTRTLTGGDTEAFF
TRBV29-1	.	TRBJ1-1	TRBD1	TGCAGCGTCGGCTTTGGGACAGGGAACACTGAAGCTTTCTTT	CSVGFGTGNTEAFF
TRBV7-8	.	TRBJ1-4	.	TGTGCCGCTGGGGGAAGGGAGGGATCGACTGAAAAACTGTTTTTT	CAAGGREGSTEKLFF
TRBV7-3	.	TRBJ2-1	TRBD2	TGTGCCAGCAGCTTAGTGGGGACTAGCGGGAGGGCCAATGAGCAGTTCTTC	CASSLVGTSGRANEQFF
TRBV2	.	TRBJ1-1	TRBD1	TGTGCCAGCACCTGGACAGGCCGGAACACTGAAGCTTTCTTT	CASTWTGRNTEAFF
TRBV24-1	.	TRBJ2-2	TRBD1	TGTGCCCCGTCAGGGGGCGTTACCGGGGAGCTGTTTTTT	CAPSGGVTGELFF
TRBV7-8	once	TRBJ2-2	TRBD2	TGTGCCAGCAGCTTTCTAGTGGGAGGGTACACCGGGGAGCTGTTTTTT	CASSFLVGGYTGELFF
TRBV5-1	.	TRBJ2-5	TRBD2	TGCGCCAGCAGCTCCCAGACTAGCGGGGGGCAAGAGACCCAGTACTTC	CASSSQTSGGQETQYF
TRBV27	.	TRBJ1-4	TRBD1	TGTGCCAGCAGGGTGACAGGGAGAAATGAAAAACTGTTTTTT	CASRVTGRNEKLFF
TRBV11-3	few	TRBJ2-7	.	TGTGCCAGCAGCTTAGGGGGCACAAGGACCTACGAGCAGTACTTC	CASSLGGTRTYEQYF
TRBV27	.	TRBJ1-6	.	TGTGCCAGCAGTTTCAACAGGAATTCACCCCTCCACTTT	CASSFNRNSPLHF
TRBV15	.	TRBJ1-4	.	TGTGCCACCAGCAGAGATCCAGGGGAGAATGAAAAACTGTTTTTT	CATSRDPGENEKLFF
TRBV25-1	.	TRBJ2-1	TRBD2	TGTGCCAGCAGTGAATACGAAGCGGGGGGAAGGGATGAGCAGTTCTTC	CASSEYEAGGRDEQFF
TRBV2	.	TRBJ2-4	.	TGTGCCAGCAGTGAATTCCTCAGGGGCATTCAGTACTTC	CASSEFLRGIQYF
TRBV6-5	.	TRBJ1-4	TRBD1	TGTGCCAGCAGACCCCAGGACAGGGTTAATGAAAAACTGTTTTTT	CASRPQDRVNEKLFF
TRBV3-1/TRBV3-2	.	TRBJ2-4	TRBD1	TGTGCCAGCAGCTCTACAGGGGGCCGAGCCAAAAACATTCAGTACTTC	CASSSTGGRAKNIQYF
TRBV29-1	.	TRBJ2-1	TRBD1	TGCAGCGTTTCGGACAGGGTGTACAATGAGCAGTTCTTC	CSVSDRVYNEQFF
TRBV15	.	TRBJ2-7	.	TGTGCCACCAGCAGAGATCAATTCTCCTACGAGCAGTACTTC	CATSRDQFSYEQYF